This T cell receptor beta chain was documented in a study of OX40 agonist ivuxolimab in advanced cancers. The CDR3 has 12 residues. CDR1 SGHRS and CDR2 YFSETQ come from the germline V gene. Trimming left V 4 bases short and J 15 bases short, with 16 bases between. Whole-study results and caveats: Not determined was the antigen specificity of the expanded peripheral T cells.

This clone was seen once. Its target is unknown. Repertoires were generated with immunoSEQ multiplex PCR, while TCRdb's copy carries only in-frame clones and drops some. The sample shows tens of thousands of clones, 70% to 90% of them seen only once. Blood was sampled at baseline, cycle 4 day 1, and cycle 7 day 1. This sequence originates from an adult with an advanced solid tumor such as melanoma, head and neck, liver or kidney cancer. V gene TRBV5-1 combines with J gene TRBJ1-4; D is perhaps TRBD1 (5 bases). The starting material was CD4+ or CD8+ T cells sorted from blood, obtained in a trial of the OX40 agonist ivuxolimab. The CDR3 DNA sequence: TGCGCCAGCAGCGAGCCTACAGGAAGGTTGTTTTTT. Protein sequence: CASSEPTGRLFF.